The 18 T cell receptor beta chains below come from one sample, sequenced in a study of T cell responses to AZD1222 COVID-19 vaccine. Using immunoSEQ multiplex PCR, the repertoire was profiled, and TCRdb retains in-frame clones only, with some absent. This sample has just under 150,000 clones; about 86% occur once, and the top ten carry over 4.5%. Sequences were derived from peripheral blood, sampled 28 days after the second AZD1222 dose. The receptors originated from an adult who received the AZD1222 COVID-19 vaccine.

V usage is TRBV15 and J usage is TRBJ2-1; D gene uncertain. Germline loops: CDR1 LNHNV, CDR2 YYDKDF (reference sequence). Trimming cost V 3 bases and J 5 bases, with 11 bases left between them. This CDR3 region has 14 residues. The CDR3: CATSSATTNNEQFF. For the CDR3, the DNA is TGTGCCACCAGCAGTGCGACAACCAACAATGAGCAGTTCTTC.

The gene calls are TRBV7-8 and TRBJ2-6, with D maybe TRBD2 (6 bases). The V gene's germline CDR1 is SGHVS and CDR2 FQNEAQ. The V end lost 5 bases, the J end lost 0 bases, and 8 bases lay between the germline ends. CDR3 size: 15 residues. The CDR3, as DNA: TGTGCCAGCAGCGCGGACTACTCTGGGGCCAACGTCCTGACTTTC. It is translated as CASSADYSGANVLTF.

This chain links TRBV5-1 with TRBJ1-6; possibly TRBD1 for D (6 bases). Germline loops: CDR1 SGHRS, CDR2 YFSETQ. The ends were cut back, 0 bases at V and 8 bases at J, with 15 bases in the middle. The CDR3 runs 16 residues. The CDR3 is CASSLGGWGLYSPLHF. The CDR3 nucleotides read TGCGCCAGCAGCTTGGGAGGTTGGGGGCTCTATTCACCCCTCCACTTT.

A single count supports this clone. CDR3 residues: CASSVDTLFSGIQYF. CDR3 in DNA: TGTGCCAGCAGCGTAGACACACTTTTCTCCGGGATTCAGTACTTC. The chain combines TRBV9 with TRBJ2-7; D might be TRBD2 (5 bases). Trimming stripped 0 bases from V and 10 bases from J, with 20 bases between. Germline lookup yields CDR1 SGDLS and CDR2 YYNGEE. The CDR3 totals 15 residues.

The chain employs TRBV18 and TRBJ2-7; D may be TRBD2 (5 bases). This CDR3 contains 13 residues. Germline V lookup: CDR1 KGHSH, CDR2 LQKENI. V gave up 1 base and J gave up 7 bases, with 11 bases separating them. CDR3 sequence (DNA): TGTGCCAGCTCACCACGACAAACGGGAGAGCAGTACTTC. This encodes CASSPRQTGEQYF.

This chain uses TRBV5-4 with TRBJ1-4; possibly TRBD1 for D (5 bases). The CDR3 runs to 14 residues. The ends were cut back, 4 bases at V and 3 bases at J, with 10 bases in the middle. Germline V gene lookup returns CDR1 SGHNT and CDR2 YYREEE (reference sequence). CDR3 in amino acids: CASSPDISNEKLFF. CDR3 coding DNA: TGTGCCAGCAGCCCGGACATTTCTAATGAAAAACTGTTTTTT.

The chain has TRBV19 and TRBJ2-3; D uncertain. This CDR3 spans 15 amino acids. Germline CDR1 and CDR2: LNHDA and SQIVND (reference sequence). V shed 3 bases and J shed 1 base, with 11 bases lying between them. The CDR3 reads CASSIRLKRTDTQYF. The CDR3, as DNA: TGTGCCAGTAGTATTCGCCTTAAACGCACAGATACGCAGTATTTT.

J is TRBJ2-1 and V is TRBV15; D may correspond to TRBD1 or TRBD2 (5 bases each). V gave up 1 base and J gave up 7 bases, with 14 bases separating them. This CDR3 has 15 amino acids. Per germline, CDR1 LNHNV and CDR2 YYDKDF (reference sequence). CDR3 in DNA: TGTGCCACCAGCAGAGTTTTAGAGGGACGGAATGAGCAGTTCTTC. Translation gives CATSRVLEGRNEQFF.

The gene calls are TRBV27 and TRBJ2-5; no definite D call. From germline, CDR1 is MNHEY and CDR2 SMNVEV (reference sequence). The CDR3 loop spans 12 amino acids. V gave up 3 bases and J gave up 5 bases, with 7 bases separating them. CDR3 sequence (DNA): TGTGCCAGCAGTTTCCCTGGCGAGACCCAGTACTTC. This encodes CASSFPGETQYF.

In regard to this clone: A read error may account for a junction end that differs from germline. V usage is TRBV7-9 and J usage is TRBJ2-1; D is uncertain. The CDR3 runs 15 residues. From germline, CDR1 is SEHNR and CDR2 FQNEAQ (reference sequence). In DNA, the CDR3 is TGTGCCAGCAGCTTAGCGCTGTCCTCCTTCAATGAGCAGTTCTTC. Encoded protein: CASSLALSSFNEQFF.

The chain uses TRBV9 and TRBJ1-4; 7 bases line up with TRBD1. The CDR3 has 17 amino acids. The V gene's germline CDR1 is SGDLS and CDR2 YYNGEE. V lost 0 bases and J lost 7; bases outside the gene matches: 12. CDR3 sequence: CASSVDGGGGRSEKLFF. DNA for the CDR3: TGTGCCAGCAGCGTAGATGGAGGGGGCGGGCGGAGTGAAAAACTGTTTTTT. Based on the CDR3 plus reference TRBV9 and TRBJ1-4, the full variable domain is DSGVTQTPKHLITATGQRVTLRCSPRSGDLSVYWYQQSLDQGLQFLIQYYNGEERAKGNILERFSAQQFPDLHSELNLSSLELGDSALYFCASSVDGGGGRSEKLFFGSGTQLSVL.

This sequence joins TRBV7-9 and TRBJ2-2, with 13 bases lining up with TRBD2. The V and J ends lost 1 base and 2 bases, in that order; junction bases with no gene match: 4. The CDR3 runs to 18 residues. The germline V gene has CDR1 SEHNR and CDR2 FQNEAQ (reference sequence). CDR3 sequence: CASSLGLAGGRNTGELFF. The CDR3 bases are TGTGCCAGCAGCTTAGGACTAGCGGGGGGAAGAAACACCGGGGAGCTGTTTTTT.

As DNA, the CDR3 is TGTGCCAGCAGCCATGGGACAGGGACTGAAGCTTTCTTT. This translates into CASSHGTGTEAFF. The rearrangement joins TRBV7-9 to TRBJ1-1; 9 nucleotides align to TRBD1. The CDR3 is 13 residues long. The germline CDR1 and CDR2 sequences are SEHNR and FQNEAQ (reference sequence). After removal of 5 bases from V and 5 bases from J, the junction contained 3 bases not matched to a gene.

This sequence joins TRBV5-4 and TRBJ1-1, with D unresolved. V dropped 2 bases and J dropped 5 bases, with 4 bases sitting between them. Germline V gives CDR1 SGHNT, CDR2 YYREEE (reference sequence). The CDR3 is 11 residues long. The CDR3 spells CASSFGTEAFF. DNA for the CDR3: TGTGCCAGCAGCTTTGGGACTGAAGCTTTCTTT.

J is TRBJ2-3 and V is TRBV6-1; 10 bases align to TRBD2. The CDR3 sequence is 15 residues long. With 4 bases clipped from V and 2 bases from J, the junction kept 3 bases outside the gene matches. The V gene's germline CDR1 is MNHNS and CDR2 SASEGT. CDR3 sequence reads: CASSGAGGITDTQYF. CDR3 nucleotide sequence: TGTGCCAGCAGTGGAGCGGGGGGGATCACAGATACGCAGTATTTT.

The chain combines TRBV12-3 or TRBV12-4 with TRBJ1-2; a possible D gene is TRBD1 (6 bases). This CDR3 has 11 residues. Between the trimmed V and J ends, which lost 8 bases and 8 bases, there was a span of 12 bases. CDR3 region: CASGGGLGYTF. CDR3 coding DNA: TGTGCCAGCGGAGGGGGGCTCGGCTACACCTTC.

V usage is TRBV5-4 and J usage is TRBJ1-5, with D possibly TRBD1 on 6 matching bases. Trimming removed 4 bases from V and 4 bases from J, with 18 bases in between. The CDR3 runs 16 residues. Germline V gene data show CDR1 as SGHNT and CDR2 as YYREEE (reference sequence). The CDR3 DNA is TGTGCCAGCAGCCCAGGGCCTGGACAGAATAATCAGCCCCAGCATTTT. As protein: CASSPGPGQNNQPQHF.

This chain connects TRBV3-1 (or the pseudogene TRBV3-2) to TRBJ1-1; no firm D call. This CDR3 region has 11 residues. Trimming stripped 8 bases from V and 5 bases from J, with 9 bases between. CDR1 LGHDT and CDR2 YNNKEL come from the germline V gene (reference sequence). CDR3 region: CASLGSTEAFF. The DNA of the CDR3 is TGTGCCAGCCTAGGGAGTACTGAAGCTTTCTTT.